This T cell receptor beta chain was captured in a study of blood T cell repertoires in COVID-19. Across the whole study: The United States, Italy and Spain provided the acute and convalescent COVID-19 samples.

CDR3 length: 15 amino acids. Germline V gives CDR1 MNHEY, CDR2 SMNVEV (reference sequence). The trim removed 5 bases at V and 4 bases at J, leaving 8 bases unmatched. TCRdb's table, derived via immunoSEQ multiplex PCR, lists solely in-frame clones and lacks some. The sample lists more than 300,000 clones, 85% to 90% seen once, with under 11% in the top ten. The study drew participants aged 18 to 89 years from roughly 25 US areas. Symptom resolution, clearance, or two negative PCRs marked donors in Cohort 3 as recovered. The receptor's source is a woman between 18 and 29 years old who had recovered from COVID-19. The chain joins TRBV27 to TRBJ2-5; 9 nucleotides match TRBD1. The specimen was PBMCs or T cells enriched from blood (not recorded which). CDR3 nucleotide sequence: TGTGCCAGCAGTATAGGACAGGGGTCGGGAGAGACCCAGTACTTC. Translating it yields CASSIGQGSGETQYF.